A selection of T cell receptor beta chains follows, all from one sample in a study of blood T cell repertoires in COVID-19. This table comes from immunoSEQ multiplex PCR, and its TCRdb copy is limited to in-frame clones, with some not included. The sample includes 300,000 to 450,000 clones, approximately 89% of them seen just once. Sequenced input: PBMCs or T cells enriched from blood (not recorded which). These TCRs come from a man aged 25 to 45 who had recovered from COVID-19. Both conserved end residues are part of each CDR3. D genes are given only for firm matches. For some rows the clone size is stated as once, few or many, or as a class when expanded; others skip it.

CDR3aa: CASSLAKGQGLSNYGYTF
CDR3nt: TGTGCCAGCAGCTTAGCGAAGGGACAGGGACTCTCTAACTATGGCTACACCTTC
d_gene: TRBD1
j_gene: TRBJ1-2
v_gene: TRBV7-9
abundance: NA

CDR3aa: CASSGRFGRNIYEQYF
CDR3nt: TGTGCCAGCAGTGGGCGGTTTGGCAGAAACATTTACGAGCAGTACTTC
d_gene: NA
j_gene: TRBJ2-7
v_gene: TRBV2
abundance: NA

CDR3aa: CATSRDEGPYGYTF
CDR3nt: TGTGCCACCAGCAGAGATGAGGGCCCATATGGCTACACCTTC
d_gene: NA
j_gene: TRBJ1-2
v_gene: TRBV15
abundance: NA

CDR3aa: CASRKGGYTEAFF
CDR3nt: TGTGCCAGCAGAAAAGGGGGTTACACTGAAGCTTTCTTT
d_gene: NA
j_gene: TRBJ1-1
v_gene: TRBV6-5
abundance: few

CDR3aa: CASSIRGLSTDTQYF
CDR3nt: TGTGCCAGTAGTATACGAGGACTTAGCACAGATACGCAGTATTTT
d_gene: NA
j_gene: TRBJ2-3
v_gene: TRBV19
abundance: NA

CDR3aa: CATKSSLGGKGYTF
CDR3nt: TGCGCCACCAAGAGCAGCTTAGGCGGGAAAGGCTACACCTTC
d_gene: NA
j_gene: TRBJ1-2
v_gene: TRBV5-1
abundance: NA

CDR3aa: CASSSNRGPEAFF
CDR3nt: TGTGCCAGCAGTTCCAACAGGGGACCCGAAGCTTTCTTT
d_gene: TRBD1
j_gene: TRBJ1-1
v_gene: TRBV6-5
abundance: few

CDR3aa: CASSEGRGNYGYTF
CDR3nt: TGTGCCAGCAGTGAGGGTAGGGGGAACTATGGCTACACCTTC
d_gene: NA
j_gene: TRBJ1-2
v_gene: TRBV2
abundance: few

CDR3aa: CASSDLKAGGNSPLHF
CDR3nt: TGTGCCAGCAGCGACTTAAAGGCAGGGGGTAATTCACCCCTCCACTTT
d_gene: TRBD1
j_gene: TRBJ1-6
v_gene: TRBV9
abundance: NA

CDR3aa: CASSQEQYGYTF
CDR3nt: TGTGCCAGCAGCCAAGAGCAGTATGGCTACACCTTC
d_gene: NA
j_gene: TRBJ1-2
v_gene: TRBV14
abundance: NA

CDR3aa: CSASTSLNYGYTF
CDR3nt: TGCAGTGCTAGTACATCTCTTAACTATGGCTACACCTTC
d_gene: NA
j_gene: TRBJ1-2
v_gene: TRBV20-1
abundance: NA

CDR3aa: CASNSGHSYNEQFF
CDR3nt: TGTGCCAGCAACTCGGGACACTCCTACAATGAGCAGTTCTTC
d_gene: NA
j_gene: TRBJ2-1
v_gene: TRBV7-9
abundance: few

CDR3aa: CASGSGQGVEEKLFF
CDR3nt: TGTGCCAGCGGAAGTGGGCAGGGCGTCGAAGAAAAACTGTTTTTT
d_gene: NA
j_gene: TRBJ1-4
v_gene: TRBV25-1
abundance: NA

CDR3aa: CASSYYADRGDYGYTF
CDR3nt: TGTGCCAGCAGCTATTACGCCGACAGGGGTGACTATGGCTACACCTTC
d_gene: TRBD1
j_gene: TRBJ1-2
v_gene: TRBV7-9
abundance: NA

CDR3aa: CASSAAQGSTGELFF
CDR3nt: TGTGCCAGCAGCGCCGCACAGGGTTCAACCGGGGAGCTGTTTTTT
d_gene: NA
j_gene: TRBJ2-2
v_gene: TRBV9
abundance: NA

CDR3aa: CASSLGQILMMNTEAFF
CDR3nt: TGTGCCAGCAGCTTGGGACAGATCTTAATGATGAACACTGAAGCTTTCTTT
d_gene: NA
j_gene: TRBJ1-1
v_gene: TRBV5-5
abundance: NA

CDR3aa: CASSSFGLAVYEQYF
CDR3nt: TGTGCCAGCAGTTCCTTCGGACTAGCGGTCTACGAGCAGTACTTC
d_gene: TRBD2
j_gene: TRBJ2-7
v_gene: TRBV27
abundance: NA

CDR3aa: CASSQQTGTGNTIYF
CDR3nt: TGTGCCAGCAGCCAACAGACAGGGACTGGAAACACCATATATTTT
d_gene: TRBD1
j_gene: TRBJ1-3
v_gene: TRBV7-9
abundance: NA

CDR3aa: CASSSGRAGLGGYTF
CDR3nt: TGTGCCAGCAGCTCAGGGAGGGCAGGGTTGGGTGGCTACACCTTC
d_gene: NA
j_gene: TRBJ1-2
v_gene: TRBV7-2
abundance: NA